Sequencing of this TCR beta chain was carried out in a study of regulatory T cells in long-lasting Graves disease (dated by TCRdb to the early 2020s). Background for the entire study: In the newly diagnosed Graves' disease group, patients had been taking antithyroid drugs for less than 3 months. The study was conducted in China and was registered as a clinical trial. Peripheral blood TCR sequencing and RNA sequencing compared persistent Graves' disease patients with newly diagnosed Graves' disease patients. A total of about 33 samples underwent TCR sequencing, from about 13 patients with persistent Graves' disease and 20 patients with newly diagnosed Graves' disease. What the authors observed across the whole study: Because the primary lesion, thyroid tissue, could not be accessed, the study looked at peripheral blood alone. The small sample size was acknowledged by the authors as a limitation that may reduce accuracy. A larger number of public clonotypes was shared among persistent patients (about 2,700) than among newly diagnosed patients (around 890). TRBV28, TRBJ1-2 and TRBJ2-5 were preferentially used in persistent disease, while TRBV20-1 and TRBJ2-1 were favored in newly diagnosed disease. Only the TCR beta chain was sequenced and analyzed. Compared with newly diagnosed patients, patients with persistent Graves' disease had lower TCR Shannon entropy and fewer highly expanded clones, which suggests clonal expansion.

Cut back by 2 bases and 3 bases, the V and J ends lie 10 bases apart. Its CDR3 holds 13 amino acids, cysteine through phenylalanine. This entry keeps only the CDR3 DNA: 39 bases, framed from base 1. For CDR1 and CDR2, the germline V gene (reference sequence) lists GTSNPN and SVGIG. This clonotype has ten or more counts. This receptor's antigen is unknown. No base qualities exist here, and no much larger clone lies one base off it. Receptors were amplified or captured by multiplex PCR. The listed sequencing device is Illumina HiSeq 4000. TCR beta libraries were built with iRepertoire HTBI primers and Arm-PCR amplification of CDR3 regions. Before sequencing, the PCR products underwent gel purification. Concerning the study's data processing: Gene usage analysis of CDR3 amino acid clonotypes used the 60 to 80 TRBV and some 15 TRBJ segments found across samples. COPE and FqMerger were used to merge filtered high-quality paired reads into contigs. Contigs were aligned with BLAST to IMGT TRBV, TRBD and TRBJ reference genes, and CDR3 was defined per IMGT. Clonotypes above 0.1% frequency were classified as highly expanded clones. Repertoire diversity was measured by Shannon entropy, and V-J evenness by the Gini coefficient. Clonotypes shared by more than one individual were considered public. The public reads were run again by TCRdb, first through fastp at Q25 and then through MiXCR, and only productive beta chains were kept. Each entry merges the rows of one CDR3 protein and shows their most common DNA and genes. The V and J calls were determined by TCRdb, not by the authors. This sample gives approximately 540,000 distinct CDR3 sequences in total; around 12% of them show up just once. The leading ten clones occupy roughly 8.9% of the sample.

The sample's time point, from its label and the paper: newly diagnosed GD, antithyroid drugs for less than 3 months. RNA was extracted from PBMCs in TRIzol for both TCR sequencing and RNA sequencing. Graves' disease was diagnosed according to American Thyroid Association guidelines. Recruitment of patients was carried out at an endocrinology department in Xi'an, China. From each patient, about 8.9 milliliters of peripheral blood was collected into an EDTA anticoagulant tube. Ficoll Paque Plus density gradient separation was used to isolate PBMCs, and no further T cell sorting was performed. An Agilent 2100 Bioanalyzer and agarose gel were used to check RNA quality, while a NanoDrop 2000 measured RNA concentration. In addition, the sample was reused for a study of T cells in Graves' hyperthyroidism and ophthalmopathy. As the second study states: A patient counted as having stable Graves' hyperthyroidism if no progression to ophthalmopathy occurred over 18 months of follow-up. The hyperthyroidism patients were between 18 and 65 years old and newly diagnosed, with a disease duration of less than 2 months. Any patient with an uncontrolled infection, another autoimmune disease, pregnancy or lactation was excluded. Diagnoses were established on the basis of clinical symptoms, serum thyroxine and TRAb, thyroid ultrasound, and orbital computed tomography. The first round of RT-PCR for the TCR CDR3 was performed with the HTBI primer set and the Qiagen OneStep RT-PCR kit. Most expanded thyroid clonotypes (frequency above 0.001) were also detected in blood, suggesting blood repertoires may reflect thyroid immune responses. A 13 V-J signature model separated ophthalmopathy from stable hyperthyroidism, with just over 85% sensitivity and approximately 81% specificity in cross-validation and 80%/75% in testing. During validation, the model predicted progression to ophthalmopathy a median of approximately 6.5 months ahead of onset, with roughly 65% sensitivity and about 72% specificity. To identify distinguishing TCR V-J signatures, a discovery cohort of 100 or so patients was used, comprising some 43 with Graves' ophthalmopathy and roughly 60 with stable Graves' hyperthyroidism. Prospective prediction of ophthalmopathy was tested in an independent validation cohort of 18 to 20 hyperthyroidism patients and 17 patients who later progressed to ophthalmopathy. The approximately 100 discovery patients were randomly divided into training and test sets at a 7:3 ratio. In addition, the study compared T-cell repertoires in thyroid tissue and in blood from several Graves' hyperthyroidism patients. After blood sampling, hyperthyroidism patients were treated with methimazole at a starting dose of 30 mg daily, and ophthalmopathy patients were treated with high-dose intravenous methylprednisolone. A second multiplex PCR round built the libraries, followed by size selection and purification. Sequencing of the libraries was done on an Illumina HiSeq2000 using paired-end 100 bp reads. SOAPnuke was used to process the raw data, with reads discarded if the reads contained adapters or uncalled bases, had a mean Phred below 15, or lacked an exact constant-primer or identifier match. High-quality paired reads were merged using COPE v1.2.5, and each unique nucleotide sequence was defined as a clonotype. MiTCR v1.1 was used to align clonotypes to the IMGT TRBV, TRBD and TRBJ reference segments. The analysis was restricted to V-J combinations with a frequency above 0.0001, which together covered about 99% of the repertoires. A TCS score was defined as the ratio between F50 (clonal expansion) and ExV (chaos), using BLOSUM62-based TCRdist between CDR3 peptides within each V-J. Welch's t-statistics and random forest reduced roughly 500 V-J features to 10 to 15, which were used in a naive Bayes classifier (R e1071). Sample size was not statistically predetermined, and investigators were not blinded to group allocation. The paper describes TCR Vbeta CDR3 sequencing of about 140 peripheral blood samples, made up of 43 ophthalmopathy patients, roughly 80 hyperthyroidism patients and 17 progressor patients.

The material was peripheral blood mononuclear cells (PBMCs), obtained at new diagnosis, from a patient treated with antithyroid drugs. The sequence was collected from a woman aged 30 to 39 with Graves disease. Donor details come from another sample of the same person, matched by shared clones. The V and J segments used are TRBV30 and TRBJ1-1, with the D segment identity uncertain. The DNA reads TGTGCCTGGAGTTTGAGTGGAGACACTGAAGCTTTCTTT. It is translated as CAWSLSGDTEAFF.